The source of this TCR beta chain is a study of T-cell memory formation after mild COVID-19. Study-level results: CD4/CD8 balance held among clones contracting day 15 to 85, and later expanders leaned CD4+.

This clonotype has at least ten counts. Its antigen is not identified. 5'RACE with constant-segment primers yielded barcoded, UMI-tagged TCR alpha and TCR beta cDNA libraries. From the 5' RACE reads, TCRdb called clonotypes with MiXCR, one entry per CDR3 protein. This table has around 310,000 distinct CDR3 sequences, roughly 15% appearing once. The CDR3 runs 13 residues. The germline V gene encodes CDR1 SEHNR and CDR2 FQNEAQ (reference sequence). V was shortened by 5 bases and J by 10 bases, with 15 bases between the two germline ends. What was sequenced was PBMCs or a T cell subset sorted from them (not recorded which). The chain recombines TRBV7-9 with TRBJ2-1; TRBD1 or TRBD2 may be the D gene (5 bases each). The receptor was isolated from a man younger than 35 who had mild COVID-19 (a few samples of this study predate the infection). Cell type and time point are not known. CDR3 residues: CASSPGTAREQFF. Written as DNA, the CDR3 is TGTGCCAGCAGCCCTGGGACGGCGCGAGAGCAGTTCTTC.